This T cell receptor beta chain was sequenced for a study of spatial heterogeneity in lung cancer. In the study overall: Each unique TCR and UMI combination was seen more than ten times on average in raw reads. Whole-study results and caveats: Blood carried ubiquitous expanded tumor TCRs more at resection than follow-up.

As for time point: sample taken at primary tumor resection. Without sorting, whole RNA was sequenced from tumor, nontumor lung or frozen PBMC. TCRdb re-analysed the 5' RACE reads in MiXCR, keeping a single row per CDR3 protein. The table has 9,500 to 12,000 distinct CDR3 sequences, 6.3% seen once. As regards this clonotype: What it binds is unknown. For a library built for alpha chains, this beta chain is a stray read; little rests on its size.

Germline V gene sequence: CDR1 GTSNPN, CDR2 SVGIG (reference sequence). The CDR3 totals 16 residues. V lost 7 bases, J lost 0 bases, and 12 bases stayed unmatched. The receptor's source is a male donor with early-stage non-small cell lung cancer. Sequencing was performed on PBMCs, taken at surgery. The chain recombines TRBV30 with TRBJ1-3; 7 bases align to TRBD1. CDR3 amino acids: CAFSPPGQSSGNTIYF. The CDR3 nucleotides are TGTGCCTTCAGTCCACCGGGACAGAGCTCTGGAAACACCATATATTTT. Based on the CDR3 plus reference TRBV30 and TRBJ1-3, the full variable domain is SQTIHQWPATLVQPVGSPLSLECTVEGTSNPNLYWYRQAAGRGLQLLFYSVGIGQISSEVPQNLSASRPQDRQFILSSKKLLLSDSGFYLCAFSPPGQSSGNTIYFGEGSWLTVV.